This entry describes one TCR beta chain. Its specificity is unknown. Trimming took 6 bases from V and 3 from J, leaving 11 bases between them. The CDR3 is made up of 13 amino acids. In germline, CDR1 is KGHSH, CDR2 LQKENI. This sample is drawn from a study of OX40 agonist ivuxolimab in advanced cancers. Study at large: Patients' therapy was ivuxolimab, an antibody that acts as an agonist of OX40 (CD134). All patients had ivuxolimab intravenously every 2 weeks at 0.01 to 10 mg/kg.

Study-wide findings and caveats: Low levels of normalized T-cell clonal expansion also appeared in some nonresponders.

The repertoire was sequenced with immunoSEQ multiplex PCR; TCRdb's copy has only in-frame clones and lacks some. The sample lists about 50,000 clones, around four fifths occurring once. This clonotype originated in an adult with an advanced solid tumor such as melanoma, head and neck, liver or kidney cancer. The chain links TRBV18 to TRBJ1-2; tentative D call: TRBD1 (5 bases). The sample here was CD4+ or CD8+ T cells sorted from blood, taken in a trial of the OX40 agonist ivuxolimab. The CDR3, as DNA: TGTGCCAGCTCCGAGGGGATCGACTATGGCTACACCTTC. This encodes CASSEGIDYGYTF.